A single sample gave rise to the 12 T cell receptor beta chains below, sequenced in a study of shared clonotypes between healthy human individuals. Libraries were prepared by immunoSEQ multiplex PCR; TCRdb keeps only in-frame clonotypes and omits some of them. Of about 2.5 million clones in the sample, approximately 90% were seen once. Source material: naive CD4+ T cells from PBMCs. The subset was: CD45RA+ positively selected. The receptor set was obtained from a man aged 18 to 29 in good health. Some clones in this sample may be carry-over from other donors' samples.

V usage is TRBV5-1 and J usage is TRBJ1-2; D not certain. Germline-derived CDR1 and CDR2 are SGHRS and YFSETQ. V was shortened by 0 bases and J by 8 bases, with 20 bases between the two germline ends. The CDR3 contains 16 residues. DNA for the CDR3: TGCGCCAGCAGCTTGGCCGCAGACACAACCCGGTTGGGCTACACCTTC. This codes for CASSLAADTTRLGYTF. The full variable domain, in which reference TRBV5-1 and TRBJ1-2 provide the parts outside the CDR3, is KAGVTQTPRYLIKTRGQQVTLSCSPISGHRSVSWYQQTPGQGLQFLFEYFSETQRNKGNFPGRFSGRQFSNSRSEMNVSTLELGDSALYLCASSLAADTTRLGYTFGSGTRLTVV.

The chain carries TRBV4-1 and TRBJ2-1; 9 bases line up with TRBD2. Unmatched junction bases numbered 6, after V lost 4 bases and J lost 5 bases. Per the germline V gene, CDR1 is MGHRA and CDR2 is YSYEKL. The CDR3 is 15 amino acids. The CDR3 DNA reads TGCGCCAGCAGCCGGCGGGAGGGCCGCGACAATGAGCAGTTCTTC. It encodes CASSRREGRDNEQFF.

This chain joins TRBV7-2 and TRBJ2-6; no clear D. Trimming removed 5 bases at V and 1 base at J, with 12 bases between. The CDR3 is made up of 16 amino acids. Per germline, CDR1 SGHTA and CDR2 FQGNSA. The CDR3 nucleotides are TGTGCCAGCAGCCAAGGGTGGGGATCTGGGGCCAACGTCCTGACTTTC. The encoded protein is CASSQGWGSGANVLTF.

The gene calls are TRBV5-1 and TRBJ1-2; a weak D match, TRBD1 (5 bases). The germline V gene encodes CDR1 SGHRS and CDR2 YFSETQ. V was pared by 0 bases and J by 5 bases, with 14 bases between. This CDR3 spans 15 amino acids. Written as DNA, the CDR3 is TGCGCCAGCAGCTTGGGGGGCCCGGGAGCTTATGGCTACACCTTC. Translation gives CASSLGGPGAYGYTF.

The chain combines TRBV28 with TRBJ1-2, with D maybe TRBD1 (5 bases). The germline V gene encodes CDR1 MDHEN and CDR2 SYDVKM. V was clipped by 3 bases and J by 8 bases, with 10 bases between them. The CDR3 extends over 12 amino acids. CDR3 nucleotides: TGTGCCAGCAGTTTGGCAGGGATCGGCTACACCTTC. This sequence encodes CASSLAGIGYTF.

This clone was seen only a few times. The rearrangement uses TRBV5-1 and TRBJ2-2; D is perhaps TRBD1 (5 bases). Trimming removed 0 bases from V and 0 bases from J, with 21 bases in between. CDR1 and CDR2 (germline): SGHRS, YFSETQ. The CDR3 is made up of 20 amino acids. The CDR3 is CASSLARARPSFANTGELFF. In nucleotides, the CDR3 is TGCGCCAGCAGCTTGGCCAGGGCAAGACCCTCGTTCGCGAACACCGGGGAGCTGTTTTTT. The entire variable domain, with the rest obtained from reference TRBV5-1 and TRBJ2-2, is as follows: KAGVTQTPRYLIKTRGQQVTLSCSPISGHRSVSWYQQTPGQGLQFLFEYFSETQRNKGNFPGRFSGRQFSNSRSEMNVSTLELGDSALYLCASSLARARPSFANTGELFFGEGSRLTVL.

This chain joins TRBV6-1 and TRBJ2-7; 14 positions agree with TRBD2. The V gene's germline CDR1 is MNHNS and CDR2 SASEGT. Germline trimming cut 4 bases from V and 3 bases from J; bases unmatched to any gene: 5. This CDR3 contains 16 residues. CDR3 nucleotide sequence: TGTGCCAGCAGTGGGGGGACTAGCGGGAGTCACTACGAGCAGTACTTC. This gives the protein CASSGGTSGSHYEQYF.

The V call is TRBV5-1, the J call TRBJ2-5; 9 bases line up with TRBD2. The J segment lost 5 bases and the V segment lost 2 bases, leaving 7 bases of the junction unmatched. There are 15 residues in the CDR3. Germline V CDR1 and CDR2: SGHRS, YFSETQ. As DNA, the CDR3 is TGCGCCAGCAGCTTCTTGGCTAGCGGGATGGAGACCCAGTACTTC. This codes for CASSFLASGMETQYF.

The chain carries TRBV7-2 and TRBJ2-1, with D perhaps matching TRBD1 (5 bases). CDR1 and CDR2 from the germline V gene are SGHTA and FQGNSA. Trimming shortened V by 1 base and J by 15 bases, and 16 bases separated the two germline ends. The CDR3 has 13 amino acids. The CDR3 nucleotides are TGTGCCAGCAGCTTAGGGGGTGGGGCCTTCTTGTTCTTC. It specifies CASSLGGGAFLFF. The full variable domain, in which reference TRBV7-2 and TRBJ2-1 provide the parts outside the CDR3, is GAGVSQSPSNKVTEKGKDVELRCDPISGHTALYWYRQSLGQGLEFLIYFQGNSAPDKSGLPSDRFSAERTGGSVSTLTIQRTQQEDSAVYLCASSLGGGAFLFFGPGTRLTVL.

V and J are TRBV10-3 and TRBJ2-7; TRBD1 is a possible D gene (7 bases). The CDR3 has 15 residues. CDR1 and CDR2 from the germline V gene are ENHRY and SYGVKD. Trimming shortened V by 4 bases and J by 2 bases, and 15 bases separated the two germline ends. CDR3 in DNA: TGTGCCATCAGTGCCGGGAGACAGGGTCCCTACGAGCAGTACTTC. This sequence encodes CAISAGRQGPYEQYF.

The chain couples TRBV7-2 to TRBJ2-7, with D possibly TRBD2 on 6 matching bases. The CDR3 totals 17 residues. Trimming cost V 1 base and J 5 bases, with 21 bases left between them. The germline gives CDR1 SGHTA, CDR2 FQGNSA. The CDR3 sequence: CASSLVLAGGPRNEQYF. The CDR3 nucleotides read TGTGCCAGCAGCTTAGTGCTAGCCGGAGGGCCTCGGAACGAGCAGTACTTC. The whole variable domain, filled in from reference TRBV7-2 and TRBJ2-7, reads GAGVSQSPSNKVTEKGKDVELRCDPISGHTALYWYRQSLGQGLEFLIYFQGNSAPDKSGLPSDRFSAERTGGSVSTLTIQRTQQEDSAVYLCASSLVLAGGPRNEQYFGPGTRLTVT.

V usage is TRBV30 and J usage is TRBJ1-6; TRBD1 agrees at 8 bases. Germline V lookup: CDR1 GTSNPN, CDR2 SVGIG (reference sequence). The CDR3 consists of 16 residues. V lost 2 bases to trimming and J lost 9 bases; unmatched junction nucleotides: 12. CDR3 in DNA: TGTGCCTGGAGTCCTCGGCAGGGGGCAATCAGTTCACCCCTCCACTTT. Its protein product is CAWSPRQGAISSPLHF.